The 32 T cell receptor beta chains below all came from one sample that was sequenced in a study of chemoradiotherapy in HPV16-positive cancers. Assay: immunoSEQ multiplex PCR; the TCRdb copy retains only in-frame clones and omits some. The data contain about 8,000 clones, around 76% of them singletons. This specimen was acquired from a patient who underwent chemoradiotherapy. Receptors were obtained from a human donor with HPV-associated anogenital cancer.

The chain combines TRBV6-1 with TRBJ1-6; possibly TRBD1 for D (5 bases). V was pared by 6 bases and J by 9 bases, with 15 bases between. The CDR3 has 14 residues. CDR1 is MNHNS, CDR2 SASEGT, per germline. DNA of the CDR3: TGTGCCAGCAGGCTAAGAGGGGTAGGTTCACCCCTCCACTTT. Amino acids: CASRLRGVGSPLHF.

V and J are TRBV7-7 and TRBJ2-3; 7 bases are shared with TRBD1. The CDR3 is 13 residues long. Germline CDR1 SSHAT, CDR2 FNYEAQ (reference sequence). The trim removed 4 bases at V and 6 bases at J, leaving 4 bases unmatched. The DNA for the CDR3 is TGTGCCAGCAGCTGGACAGGTTCGGATACGCAGTATTTT. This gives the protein CASSWTGSDTQYF. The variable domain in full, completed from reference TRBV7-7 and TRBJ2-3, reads GAGVSQSPRYKVTKRGQDVTLRCDPISSHATLYWYQQALGQGPEFLTYFNYEAQPDKSGLPSDRFSAERPEGSISTLTIQRTEQRDSAMYRCASSWTGSDTQYFGPGTRLTVL.

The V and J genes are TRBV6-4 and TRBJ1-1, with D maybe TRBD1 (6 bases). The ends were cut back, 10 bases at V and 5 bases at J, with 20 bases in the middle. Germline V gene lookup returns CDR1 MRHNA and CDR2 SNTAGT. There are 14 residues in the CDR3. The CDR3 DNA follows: TGTGCCACCCGCCGAGGGGGGGCCAGGACTGAAGCTTTCTTT. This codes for CATRRGGARTEAFF.

Here the CDR3 DNA reads TGTGCCAGCAGGAGGGATTTCTTCGGGAAAGAGACCCAGTACTTC. Its translation: CASRRDFFGKETQYF. The genes are TRBV28 and TRBJ2-5, with a tentative D call TRBD2 (5 bases). CDR3 length: 15 amino acids. Germline CDR1 reads MDHEN; CDR2 reads SYDVKM. V gave up 6 bases and J gave up 3 bases, with 17 bases separating them.

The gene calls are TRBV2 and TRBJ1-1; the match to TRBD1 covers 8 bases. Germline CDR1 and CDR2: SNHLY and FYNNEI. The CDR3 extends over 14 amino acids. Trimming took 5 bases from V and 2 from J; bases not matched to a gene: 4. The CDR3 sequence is CASSLDRANTEAFF. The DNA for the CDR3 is TGTGCCAGCAGTTTGGACAGGGCTAACACTGAAGCTTTCTTT. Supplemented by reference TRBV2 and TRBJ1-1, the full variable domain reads EPEVTQTPSHQVTQMGQEVILRCVPISNHLYFYWYRQILGQKVEFLVSFYNNEISEKSEIFDDQFSVERPDGSNFTLKIRSTKLEDSAMYFCASSLDRANTEAFFGQGTRLTVV.

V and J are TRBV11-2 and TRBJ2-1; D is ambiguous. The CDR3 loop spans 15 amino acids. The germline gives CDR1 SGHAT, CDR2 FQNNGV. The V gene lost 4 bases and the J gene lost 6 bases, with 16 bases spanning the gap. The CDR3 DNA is TGTGCCAGCAGCTCCCCCGGTTGGCGGATCAATGAGCAGTTCTTC. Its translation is CASSSPGWRINEQFF.

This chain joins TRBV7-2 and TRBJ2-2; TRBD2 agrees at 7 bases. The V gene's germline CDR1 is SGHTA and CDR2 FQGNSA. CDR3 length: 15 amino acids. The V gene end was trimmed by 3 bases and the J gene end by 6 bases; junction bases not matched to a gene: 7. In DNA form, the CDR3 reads TGTGCCAGCAGCTTTACCGGGACTACGTCCGGGGAGCTGTTTTTT. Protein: CASSFTGTTSGELFF.

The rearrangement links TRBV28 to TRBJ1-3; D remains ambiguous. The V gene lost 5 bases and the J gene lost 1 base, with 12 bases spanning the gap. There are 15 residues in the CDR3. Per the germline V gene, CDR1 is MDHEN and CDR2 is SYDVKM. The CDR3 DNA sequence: TGTGCCAGCAGTCTGCCACGGGGATCTGGAAACACCATATATTTT. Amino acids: CASSLPRGSGNTIYF.

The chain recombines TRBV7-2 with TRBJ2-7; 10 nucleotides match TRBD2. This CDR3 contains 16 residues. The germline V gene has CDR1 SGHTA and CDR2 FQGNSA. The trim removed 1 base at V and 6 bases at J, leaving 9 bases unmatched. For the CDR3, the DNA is TGTGCCAGCAGCTTAGGTGCTAGCGGGAGCTCCCTCGAGCAGTACTTC. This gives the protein CASSLGASGSSLEQYF. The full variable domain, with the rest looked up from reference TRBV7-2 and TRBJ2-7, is GAGVSQSPSNKVTEKGKDVELRCDPISGHTALYWYRQSLGQGLEFLIYFQGNSAPDKSGLPSDRFSAERTGGSVSTLTIQRTQQEDSAVYLCASSLGASGSSLEQYFGPGTRLTVT.

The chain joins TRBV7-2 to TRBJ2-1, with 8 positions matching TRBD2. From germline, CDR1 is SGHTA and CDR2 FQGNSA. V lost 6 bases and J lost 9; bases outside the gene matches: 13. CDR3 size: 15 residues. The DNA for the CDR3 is TGTGCCAGCAGATCCCGAAATAGCGGGAATAGTGAGCAGTTCTTC. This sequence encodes CASRSRNSGNSEQFF.

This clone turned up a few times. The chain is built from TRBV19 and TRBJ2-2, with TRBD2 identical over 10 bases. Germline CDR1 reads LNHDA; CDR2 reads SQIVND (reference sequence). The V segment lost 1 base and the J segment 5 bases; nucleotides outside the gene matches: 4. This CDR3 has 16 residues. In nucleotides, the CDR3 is TGTGCCAGTAGTATAGGCCTAGCGGGAGATACCGGGGAGCTGTTTTTT. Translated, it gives CASSIGLAGDTGELFF.

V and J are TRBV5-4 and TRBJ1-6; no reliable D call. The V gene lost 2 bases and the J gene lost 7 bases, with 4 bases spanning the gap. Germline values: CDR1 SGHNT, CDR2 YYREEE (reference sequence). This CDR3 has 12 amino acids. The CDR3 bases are TGTGCCAGCAGCTTAGTCAATTCACCCCTCCACTTT. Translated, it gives CASSLVNSPLHF.

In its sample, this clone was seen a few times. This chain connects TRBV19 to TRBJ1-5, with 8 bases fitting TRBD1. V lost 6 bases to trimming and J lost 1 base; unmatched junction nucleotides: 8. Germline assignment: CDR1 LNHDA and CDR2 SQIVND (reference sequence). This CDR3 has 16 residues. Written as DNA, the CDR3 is TGTGCCAGTAGGGCCCAGGGGGCGTGGAGCAATCAGCCCCAGCATTTT. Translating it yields CASRAQGAWSNQPQHF.

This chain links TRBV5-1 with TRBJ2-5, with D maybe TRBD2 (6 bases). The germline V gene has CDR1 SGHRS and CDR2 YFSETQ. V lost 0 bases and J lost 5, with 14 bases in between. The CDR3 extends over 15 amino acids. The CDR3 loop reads CASSLGGLTGETQYF. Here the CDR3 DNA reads TGCGCCAGCAGCTTGGGAGGACTAACGGGGGAGACCCAGTACTTC.

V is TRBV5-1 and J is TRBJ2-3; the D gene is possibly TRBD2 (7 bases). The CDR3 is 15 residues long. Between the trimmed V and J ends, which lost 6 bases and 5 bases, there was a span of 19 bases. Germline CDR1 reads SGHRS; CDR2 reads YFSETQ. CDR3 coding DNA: TGCGCCAGCACCCCCCCGGGGGGCGTCCGAGATACGCAGTATTTT. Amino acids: CASTPPGGVRDTQYF. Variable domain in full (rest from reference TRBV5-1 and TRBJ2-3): KAGVTQTPRYLIKTRGQQVTLSCSPISGHRSVSWYQQTPGQGLQFLFEYFSETQRNKGNFPGRFSGRQFSNSRSEMNVSTLELGDSALYLCASTPPGGVRDTQYFGPGTRLTVL.

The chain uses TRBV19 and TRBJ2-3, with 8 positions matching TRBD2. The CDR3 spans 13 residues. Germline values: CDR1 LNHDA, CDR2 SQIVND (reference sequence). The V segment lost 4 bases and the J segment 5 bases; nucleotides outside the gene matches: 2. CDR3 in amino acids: CASSTSGGDTQYF. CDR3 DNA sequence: TGTGCCAGTAGTACAAGCGGGGGAGATACGCAGTATTTT.

The chain's CDR3 is CASSPEGQGNEKLFF. For the CDR3, the DNA is TGTGCCAGCAGCCCCGAAGGGCAGGGAAATGAAAAACTGTTTTTT. This rearrangement joins TRBV7-9 to TRBJ1-4, with a tentative D call TRBD1 (5 bases). The germline gives CDR1 SEHNR, CDR2 FQNEAQ (reference sequence). The CDR3 loop spans 15 amino acids. V gave up 5 bases and J gave up 5 bases, with 15 bases separating them.

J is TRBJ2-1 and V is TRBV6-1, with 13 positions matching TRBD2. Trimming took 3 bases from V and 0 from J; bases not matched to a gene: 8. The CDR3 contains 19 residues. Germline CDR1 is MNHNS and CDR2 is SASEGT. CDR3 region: CASSERGLAGLISYNEQFF. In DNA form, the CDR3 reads TGTGCCAGCAGTGAGAGGGGACTAGCGGGACTCATCTCCTACAATGAGCAGTTCTTC.

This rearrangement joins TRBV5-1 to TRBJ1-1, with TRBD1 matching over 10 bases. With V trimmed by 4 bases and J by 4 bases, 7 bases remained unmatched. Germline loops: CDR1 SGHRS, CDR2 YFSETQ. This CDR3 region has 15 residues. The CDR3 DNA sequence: TGCGCCAGCAGCCCCACCGGGACAGGGGTCACTGAAGCTTTCTTT. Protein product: CASSPTGTGVTEAFF.

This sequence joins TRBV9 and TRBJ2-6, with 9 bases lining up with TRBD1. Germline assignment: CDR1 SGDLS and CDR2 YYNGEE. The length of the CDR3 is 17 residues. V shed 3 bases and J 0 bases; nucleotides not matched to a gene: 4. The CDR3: CASSAGTGYSGANVLTF. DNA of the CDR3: TGTGCCAGCAGCGCAGGGACAGGGTACTCTGGGGCCAACGTCCTGACTTTC.

The CDR3 region is CASSLGLAGPGELFF. The CDR3 nucleotides are TGTGCCAGCAGTCTCGGACTAGCGGGGCCCGGGGAGCTGTTTTTT. The rearrangement links TRBV27 to TRBJ2-2; 12 positions match TRBD2. V trimming: 5 bases; J trimming: 6 bases; junction bases outside the gene matches: 4. The germline CDR1 and CDR2 sequences are MNHEY and SMNVEV (reference sequence). The CDR3 contains 15 residues.

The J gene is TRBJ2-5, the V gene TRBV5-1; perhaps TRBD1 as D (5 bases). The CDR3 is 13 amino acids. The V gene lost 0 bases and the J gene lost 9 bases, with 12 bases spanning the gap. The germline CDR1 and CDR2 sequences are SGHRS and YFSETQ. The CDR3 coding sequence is TGCGCCAGCAGCTTGGAGGACAATCGGGCCCAGTACTTC. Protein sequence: CASSLEDNRAQYF.

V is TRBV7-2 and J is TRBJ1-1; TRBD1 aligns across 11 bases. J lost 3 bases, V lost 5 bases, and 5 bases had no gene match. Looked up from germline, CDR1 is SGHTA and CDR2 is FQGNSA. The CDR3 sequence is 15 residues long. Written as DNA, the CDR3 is TGTGCCAGCAGCCCACAGGGACAGGGGGACACTGAAGCTTTCTTT. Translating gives CASSPQGQGDTEAFF.

The CDR3 is CASKPQSSGNTIYF. The CDR3 DNA follows: TGCGCCAGCAAACCACAGAGCTCTGGAAACACCATATATTTT. The V and J genes are TRBV5-1 and TRBJ1-3; no clear D. The CDR3 runs 14 residues. V lost 6 bases, J lost 0 bases, and 10 bases lay in between. The germline gives CDR1 SGHRS, CDR2 YFSETQ. The full variable domain, rest sourced from reference TRBV5-1 and TRBJ1-3, is KAGVTQTPRYLIKTRGQQVTLSCSPISGHRSVSWYQQTPGQGLQFLFEYFSETQRNKGNFPGRFSGRQFSNSRSEMNVSTLELGDSALYLCASKPQSSGNTIYFGEGSWLTVV.

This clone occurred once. This chain's CDR3 is CASSIGQATNEKLFF. The DNA for the CDR3 is TGTGCCAGTAGTATTGGCCAGGCAACTAATGAAAAACTGTTTTTT. V is TRBV19 and J is TRBJ1-4, with D hard to call. Germline CDR1 is LNHDA and CDR2 is SQIVND (reference sequence). Trimming shortened V by 3 bases and J by 0 bases, and 8 bases separated the two germline ends. The CDR3 spans 15 residues.

CDR3 nucleotides: TGTGCCAGCAGCCTAACAGCCACCAGAACCCTGAACACTGAAGCTTTCTTT. Its translation is CASSLTATRTLNTEAFF. The chain employs TRBV7-9 and TRBJ1-1, with unresolved D. The germline gives CDR1 SEHNR, CDR2 FQNEAQ (reference sequence). The CDR3 spans 17 residues. V was pared by 5 bases and J by 0 bases, with 19 bases between. The whole variable domain, remainder taken from reference TRBV7-9 and TRBJ1-1, is DTGVSQNPRHKITKRGQNVTFRCDPISEHNRLYWYRQTLGQGPEFLTYFQNEAQLEKSRLLSDRFSAERPKGSFSTLEIQRTEQGDSAMYLCASSLTATRTLNTEAFFGQGTRLTVV.

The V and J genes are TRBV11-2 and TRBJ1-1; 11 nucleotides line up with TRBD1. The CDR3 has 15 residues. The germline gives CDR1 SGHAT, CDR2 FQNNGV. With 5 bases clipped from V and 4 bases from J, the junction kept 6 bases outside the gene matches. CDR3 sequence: CASSPGQGASTEAFF. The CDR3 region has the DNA TGTGCCAGCAGCCCCGGACAGGGGGCGAGCACTGAAGCTTTCTTT.

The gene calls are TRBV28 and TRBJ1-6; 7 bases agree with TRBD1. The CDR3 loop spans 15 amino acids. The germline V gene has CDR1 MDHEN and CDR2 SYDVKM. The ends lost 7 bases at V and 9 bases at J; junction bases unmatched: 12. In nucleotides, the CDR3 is TGTGCCAGCACCGCGGGGACAGTGAATATTTCACCCCTCCACTTT. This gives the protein CASTAGTVNISPLHF.

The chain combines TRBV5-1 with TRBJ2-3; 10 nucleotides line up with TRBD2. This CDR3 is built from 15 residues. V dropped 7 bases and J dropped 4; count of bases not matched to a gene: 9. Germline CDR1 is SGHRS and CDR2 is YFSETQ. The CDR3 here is CASGDPSGSADTQYF. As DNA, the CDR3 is TGCGCCAGCGGGGACCCTAGCGGGAGTGCAGATACGCAGTATTTT.

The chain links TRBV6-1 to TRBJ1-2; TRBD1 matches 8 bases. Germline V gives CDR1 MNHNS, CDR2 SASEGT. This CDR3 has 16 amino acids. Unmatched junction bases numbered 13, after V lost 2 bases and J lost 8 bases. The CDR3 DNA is TGTGCCAGCAGTGAAAAGGCAATGTGGGACAGGCACGGCTACACCTTC. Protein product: CASSEKAMWDRHGYTF.

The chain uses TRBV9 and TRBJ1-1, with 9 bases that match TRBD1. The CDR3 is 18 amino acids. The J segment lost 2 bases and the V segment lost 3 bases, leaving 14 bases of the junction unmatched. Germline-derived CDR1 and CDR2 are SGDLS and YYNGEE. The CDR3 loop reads CASSGIQGATHVNTEAFF. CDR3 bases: TGTGCCAGCAGCGGAATACAGGGGGCTACCCACGTTAACACTGAAGCTTTCTTT.

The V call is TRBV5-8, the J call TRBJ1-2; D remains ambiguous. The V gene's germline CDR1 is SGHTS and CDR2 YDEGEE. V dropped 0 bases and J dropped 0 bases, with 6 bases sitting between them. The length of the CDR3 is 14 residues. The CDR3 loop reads CASSLESANYGYTF. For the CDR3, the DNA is TGTGCCAGCAGCTTGGAGTCAGCTAACTATGGCTACACCTTC.